These 24 T cell receptor beta chains came from one sample sequenced in a study of cytomegalovirus exposure and HLA in healthy donors (TCRdb year 2017). The protocol used for the library was the immunoSEQ multiplex PCR assay. For the multiplex PCR, a mixture combining 60 forward primers for TCR Vbeta segments and 13 reverse primers for TCR Jbeta segments was used. TCRdb retrieved this table from immuneACCESS and kept in-frame rearrangements only. Not all clones are present; in checked studies, unresolved V genes account for under half, and no reason is known for the remainder. Recorded for this sample are fewer than 200,000 clones; 80% to 85% of them occurred a single time. About 2.2% of the sample is in the top ten clones. Specimen: PBMCs. These receptors originate from a woman younger than 45 in good health and CMV-seronegative.

The chain combines TRBV7-9 with TRBJ1-1; no clear D gene. Trimming removed 5 bases at V and 1 base at J, with 8 bases between. Germline values: CDR1 SEHNR, CDR2 FQNEAQ (reference sequence). The CDR3 loop spans 13 amino acids. The CDR3 coding sequence is TGTGCCAGCAGCCCACAGTCGAACACTGAAGCTTTCTTT. This gives the protein CASSPQSNTEAFF.

The rearrangement links TRBV11-2 to TRBJ2-5; TRBD2 matches 9 bases. The CDR3 is made up of 16 amino acids. V was pared by 5 bases and J by 4 bases, with 11 bases of the junction left unmatched. In germline, CDR1 is SGHAT, CDR2 FQNNGV. CDR3: CASSRGGAGGGETQYF. The CDR3 DNA reads TGTGCCAGCAGCCGCGGGGGGGCGGGAGGGGGAGAGACCCAGTACTTC. Full variable domain (rest looked up from reference TRBV11-2 and TRBJ2-5): EAGVAQSPRYKIIEKRQSVAFWCNPISGHATLYWYQQILGQGPKLLIQFQNNGVVDDSQLPKDRFSAERLKGVDSTLKIQPAKLEDSAVYLCASSRGGAGGGETQYFGPGTRLLVL.

J is TRBJ2-7 and V is TRBV5-1; 8 nucleotides align to TRBD2. After removal of 6 bases from V and 1 base from J, the junction contained 9 bases not matched to a gene. Germline values: CDR1 SGHRS, CDR2 YFSETQ. The CDR3 has 15 amino acids. CDR3 sequence (DNA): TGCGCCAGCACCCGCGGTAGCGGGGCATCCTACGAGCAGTACTTC. This codes for CASTRGSGASYEQYF.

The CDR3 DNA reads as TGTGCCAGCAGTTTATATCAGAATCAGCCCCAGCATTTT. Amino acids: CASSLYQNQPQHF. The V call is TRBV28, the J call TRBJ1-5; D gene ambiguous. There are 13 residues in the CDR3. From germline, CDR1 is MDHEN and CDR2 SYDVKM. V was trimmed by 1 base and J by 4 bases, leaving 5 bases between them.

The CDR3 DNA reads as TGTGCCACCAGCACTACCCTTGCAACTAATGAAAAACTGTTTTTT. Its translation: CATSTTLATNEKLFF. The rearrangement uses TRBV15 and TRBJ1-4; D call uncertain. V lost 4 bases and J lost 0, with 9 bases in between. The CDR3 totals 15 residues. CDR1 LNHNV and CDR2 YYDKDF come from the germline V gene (reference sequence).

The V and J genes are TRBV18 and TRBJ1-3; 7 nucleotides line up with TRBD1. The CDR3 is 18 amino acids. Germline V gives CDR1 KGHSH, CDR2 LQKENI. Unmatched junction bases numbered 10, after V lost 2 bases and J lost 0 bases. This CDR3 reads CASSPTTPDRDSGNTIYF. In DNA form, the CDR3 reads TGTGCCAGCTCACCAACCACTCCTGACAGGGACTCTGGAAACACCATATATTTT.

In DNA, the CDR3 is TGTGCCAGCTCACCGGCGGGGGAGAGCACAGATACGCAGTATTTT. It codes for CASSPAGESTDTQYF. The J gene is TRBJ2-3, the V gene TRBV18, with 7 nucleotides matching TRBD2. Per the germline V gene, CDR1 is KGHSH and CDR2 is LQKENI. The CDR3 extends over 15 amino acids. Trimming cost V 3 bases and J 0 bases; bases outside gene matches: 3. Based on the CDR3 plus reference TRBV18 and TRBJ2-3, the full variable domain is NAGVMQNPRHLVRRRGQEARLRCSPMKGHSHVYWYRQLPEEGLKFMVYLQKENIIDESGMPKERFSAEFPKEGPSILRIQQVVRGDSAAYFCASSPAGESTDTQYFGPGTRLTVL.

The chain carries TRBV25-1 and TRBJ2-7, with 10 bases lining up with TRBD1. The CDR3 has 15 amino acids. With V trimmed by 5 bases and J by 4 bases, 8 bases remained unmatched. Germline CDR1 is MGHDK and CDR2 is SYGVNS. CDR3 amino acids: CASSPLGTGAYEQYF. The CDR3 DNA reads TGTGCCAGCAGTCCCCTCGGGACAGGGGCGTACGAGCAGTACTTC.

The rearrangement links TRBV5-1 to TRBJ2-1; TRBD2 agrees at 13 bases. The CDR3 consists of 15 residues. CDR1 and CDR2 from the germline V gene are SGHRS and YFSETQ. Trimming removed 0 bases from V and 9 bases from J; junction bases left unmatched: 3. CDR3 sequence: CASSLGLAGGLEQFF. CDR3 nucleotides: TGCGCCAGCAGCTTGGGACTAGCGGGGGGTCTTGAGCAGTTCTTC.

This chain joins TRBV11-2 and TRBJ2-2; 11 bases fit TRBD1. Germline V gene lookup returns CDR1 SGHAT and CDR2 FQNNGV. Trimming removed 5 bases from V and 7 bases from J; junction bases left unmatched: 3. The CDR3 runs 14 residues. The DNA for the CDR3 is TGTGCCAGCAGCGGACAGGGGGCCCTCGGGGAGCTGTTTTTT. It is translated as CASSGQGALGELFF.

V is TRBV6-6 and J is TRBJ1-1, with 8 bases matching TRBD1. Germline CDR1 is MNHNY and CDR2 is SVGAGI (reference sequence). V was clipped by 2 bases and J by 1 base; unmatched bases: 0. CDR3 size: 14 residues. The CDR3 reads CASSYDRGNTEAFF. CDR3 sequence (DNA): TGTGCCAGCAGTTACGACAGGGGGAACACTGAAGCTTTCTTT.

As concerns this clone: An end of the junction does not agree with germline; a read error may underlie this. The chain employs TRBV7-9 and TRBJ1-6; D gene unclear. The CDR3 is 13 amino acids. From germline, CDR1 is SEHNR and CDR2 FQNEAQ (reference sequence). The CDR3 region has the DNA TGTTCCAGCGGCAGTTTTGATAATTCACCCCTCCACTTT. Translated, it gives CSSGSFDNSPLHF.

J is TRBJ2-1 and V is TRBV10-3, with 7 bases fitting TRBD2. Germline V gene sequence: CDR1 ENHRY, CDR2 SYGVKD. The CDR3 covers 14 residues. After removal of 2 bases from V and 5 bases from J, the junction contained 3 bases not matched to a gene. The CDR3 DNA follows: TGTGCCATCAGTGAGCCCAGCGGGGACAATGAGCAGTTCTTC. It specifies CAISEPSGDNEQFF.

The chain carries TRBV10-3 and TRBJ2-5; TRBD2 aligns across 14 bases. V lost 0 bases, J lost 2 bases, and 11 bases stayed unmatched. This CDR3 comprises 20 residues. Germline V gene lookup returns CDR1 ENHRY and CDR2 SYGVKD. In DNA, the CDR3 is TGTGCCATCAGTGAGTCTGATGGGACTAGCGGGAGTCGACCTCAAGAGACCCAGTACTTC. It specifies CAISESDGTSGSRPQETQYF.

The chain combines TRBV5-1 with TRBJ2-7; a possible D gene is TRBD1 (6 bases). Germline values: CDR1 SGHRS, CDR2 YFSETQ. This CDR3 has 14 residues. Deletions cut 0 bases from V and 4 bases from J, with 11 bases between. CDR3 in amino acids: CASSLDRVSYEQYF. CDR3 in DNA: TGCGCCAGCAGCTTGGACAGGGTTTCGTACGAGCAGTACTTC.

This clone has a handful of counts. This chain links TRBV4-3 with TRBJ1-2; 8 bases map to TRBD1. The CDR3 runs 14 residues. The V gene's germline CDR1 is LGHNA and CDR2 YSLEER. V shed 4 bases and J 1 base; nucleotides not matched to a gene: 2. The CDR3 loop reads CASSLGQVNYGYTF. CDR3 bases: TGCGCCAGCAGCCTGGGACAGGTTAACTATGGCTACACCTTC.

The gene calls are TRBV4-3 and TRBJ1-2; unclear D gene. The germline V and J ends were trimmed by 0 bases and 5 bases, with 4 bases remaining between them. The germline V gene has CDR1 LGHNA and CDR2 YSLEER. CDR3 length equals 12 residues. The CDR3 protein is CASSQDNYGYTF. Here the CDR3 DNA reads TGCGCCAGCAGCCAAGATAATTATGGCTACACCTTC.

This clone appeared a few times. The J gene is TRBJ1-1, the V gene TRBV4-1; 9 nucleotides align to TRBD1. This CDR3 is 16 amino acids long. V dropped 3 bases and J dropped 1; count of bases not matched to a gene: 6. Germline loops: CDR1 MGHRA, CDR2 YSYEKL. The CDR3 region has the DNA TGCGCCAGCAGCCAGGCTCCGGGACAGGGGAACACTGAAGCTTTCTTT. As protein: CASSQAPGQGNTEAFF.

V and J are TRBV28 and TRBJ1-5; 9 bases align to TRBD1. The J segment lost 5 bases and the V segment lost 6 bases, leaving 8 bases of the junction unmatched. Germline CDR1 MDHEN, CDR2 SYDVKM. The CDR3 totals 15 residues. The chain's CDR3 is CASRGFGTGYQPQHF. For the CDR3, the DNA is TGTGCCAGCAGAGGCTTCGGGACAGGGTATCAGCCCCAGCATTTT.

The rearrangement uses TRBV10-3 and TRBJ2-3; perhaps TRBD1 as D (6 bases). Trimming shortened V by 8 bases and J by 1 base, and 16 bases separated the two germline ends. This CDR3 is 15 amino acids long. Germline V CDR1 and CDR2: ENHRY, SYGVKD. CDR3 in DNA: TGTGCCATCCGGACAGCTCATGTTGGCACAGATACGCAGTATTTT. Amino acids: CAIRTAHVGTDTQYF.

This sequence joins TRBV9 and TRBJ2-3; 7 bases map to TRBD1. This CDR3 has 15 residues. Germline V lookup: CDR1 SGDLS, CDR2 YYNGEE. The trim removed 2 bases at V and 0 bases at J, leaving 3 bases unmatched. The CDR3 loop is CASSVRDSSTDTQYF. The CDR3 nucleotides read TGTGCCAGCAGCGTCCGGGACAGCAGCACAGATACGCAGTATTTT.

The chain employs TRBV7-2 and TRBJ1-6; D is unclear. Germline V CDR1 and CDR2: SGHTA, FQGNSA. The CDR3 runs to 16 residues. Between the trimmed V and J ends, which lost 1 base and 7 bases, there was a span of 14 bases. The CDR3 DNA is TGTGCCAGCAGCTTAGTGGGCAGCATACAGAATTCACCCCTCCACTTT. It translates to CASSLVGSIQNSPLHF.

This rearrangement joins TRBV20-1 to TRBJ2-1; a weak D match, TRBD2 (5 bases). The germline V gene encodes CDR1 DFQATT and CDR2 SNEGSKA (reference sequence). V lost 6 bases and J lost 12, with 15 bases in between. The CDR3 contains 11 residues. CDR3 residues: CSARRWSVQFF. The CDR3 DNA is TGCAGTGCGCGGAGGTGGTCCGTGCAGTTCTTC.

The chain recombines TRBV10-3 with TRBJ1-6, with D possibly TRBD1 on 6 matching bases. Germline V gives CDR1 ENHRY, CDR2 SYGVKD. The CDR3 extends over 16 amino acids. V was pared by 5 bases and J by 5 bases, with 16 bases between. CDR3 nucleotides: TGTGCCATCAGTTCCATGGGGGCACGGAATAATTCACCCCTCCACTTT. Translation gives CAISSMGARNNSPLHF.